This entry concerns a single TCR beta chain. Antigen unknown. Here immunoSEQ multiplex PCR was the method, and the copy in TCRdb shows in-frame clones only, minus some. The profile shows 90,000 to 110,000 clones, 90% of them singletons. The V gene's germline CDR1 is SQVTM and CDR2 ANQGSEA. This CDR3 spans 15 amino acids. Deletions cut 4 bases from V and 1 base from J, with 13 bases between. Time point noted: after dendritic cell vaccination, including at tumor progression/relapse. The sample comes from a study of glioma-infiltrating T cells after dendritic cell vaccination. Overall study context: Between about 2002 and 2013, patients got autologous tumor lysate-pulsed dendritic cell vaccines. Overall study findings and caveats: Longer survival after dendritic cell vaccination followed higher pretreatment TIL content.

Here the sequenced sample was blood, taken after dendritic cell vaccination. The chain links TRBV29-1 to TRBJ2-2, with D maybe TRBD1 (6 bases). The receptor was derived from a human donor with glioblastoma. In DNA form, the CDR3 reads TGCAGCGTTGGAAAAGACAGGCGGAACACCGGGGAGCTGTTTTTT. Its protein product is CSVGKDRRNTGELFF.